A single sample gave rise to the 2 T cell receptor beta chains below, sequenced in a study of response to subunit inactivated influenza vaccine. TCRdb re-called the RT-PCR reads with MiXCR, one entry per CDR3 protein. In the table there are 430,000 or so distinct CDR3 sequences, 9.5% to 12% of which are singletons. The material sequenced was PBMCs from blood, taken about 40 days after vaccination. Receptors originate from a man in his fifties who received an inactivated influenza vaccine.

At least ten counts were recorded for this clonotype. The chain uses TRBV20-1 and TRBJ2-7; D may correspond to TRBD1 or TRBD2 (5 bases each). CDR1 and CDR2 from the germline V gene are DFQATT and SNEGSKA (reference sequence). Trimming removed 3 bases at V and 7 bases at J, with 13 bases between. The CDR3 spans 12 residues. The CDR3 nucleotides read TGCAGTGCTAGGGGGGAAAGGGCTGAGCAGTACTTC. Its translation: CSARGERAEQYF.

The chain couples TRBV27 to TRBJ2-6; D unclear. CDR3 length: 15 residues. The germline CDR1 and CDR2 sequences are MNHEY and SMNVEV (reference sequence). Trimming pared 0 bases from V and 3 bases from J, leaving 6 bases between. Here the CDR3 reads CASSLSRVGANVLTF. The CDR3 DNA reads as TGTGCCAGCAGTTTATCGCGTGTTGGGGCCAACGTCCTGACTTTC.